This TCR beta chain is drawn from a study of T cell responses to AZD1222 COVID-19 vaccine. Study-wide results and caveats: At 160-218 and 743-854, vaccine-associated CD4 TCRs were dominant, and they spanned spike. It should be noted that donors were predominantly white British and more often female, and clonal diversity was possibly underestimated. Sampled repertoires all dated from after the peak T cell response.

Using immunoSEQ multiplex PCR, the repertoire was profiled, and TCRdb retains in-frame clones only, with some absent. The table lists approximately 110,000 clones, about nine tenths of them singletons. CDR1 is MNHEY and CDR2 is SVGAGI in the germline V gene. V lost 6 bases to trimming and J lost 2 bases, with 10 bases between them. This CDR3 contains 13 residues. On this clone itself: The antigen is unknown.

V is TRBV6-5 and J is TRBJ1-1; D is unresolved. This sequence originates from an adult in good health. The source was peripheral blood, collected on day 0 of AZD1222 vaccination. The CDR3 reads CASRVRENTEAFF. In DNA form, the CDR3 reads TGTGCCAGCAGAGTCAGAGAAAACACTGAAGCTTTCTTT.